Detailed here is one T cell receptor (beta chain). Assay: immunoSEQ multiplex PCR; the TCRdb copy retains only in-frame clones and omits some. The table shows roughly 170,000 clones, with around 84% occurring only once. These data come from a study of blood T cell repertoires in COVID-19. V lost 9 bases, J lost 0 bases, and 14 bases lay in between. CDR3 size: 14 residues. CDR1 and CDR2 from the germline V gene are LNHDA and SQIVND (reference sequence). The source material was peripheral blood. This clonotype was sampled from a man aged 35-49 years with active or convalescent COVID-19. This chain uses TRBV19 with TRBJ1-1; a weak D match, TRBD1 (5 bases). CDR3 nucleotide sequence: TGTGCCAGCTCGCGGGGCACCATGAACACTGAAGCTTTCTTT. Its protein product is CASSRGTMNTEAFF.